This T cell receptor (beta chain) stems from a study of PD-L1 blockade in urothelial cancer. Time point specified: peripheral blood 6 weeks after treatment start. The CDR3 extends over 15 amino acids. V was shortened by 5 bases and J by 7 bases, with 20 bases between the two germline ends. CDR1 and CDR2 from the germline V gene are LNHDA and SQIVND (reference sequence). Profiling relied on immunoSEQ multiplex PCR, and the TCRdb table lists in-frame clones only, not all of them. There are about 45,000 clones in the sample; roughly 86% occur only once, and roughly 13% lies in the top ten. The sequenced sample was PBMCs, obtained around atezolizumab (anti-PD-L1) treatment. The gene calls are TRBV19 and TRBJ1-1, with D possibly being TRBD1 (5 bases). This receptor was taken from a man in his sixties with urothelial cancer. The CDR3 loop is CASSSGGGPTDEAFF. The CDR3 coding sequence is TGTGCCAGTAGTTCCGGGGGAGGACCAACCGATGAAGCTTTCTTT.